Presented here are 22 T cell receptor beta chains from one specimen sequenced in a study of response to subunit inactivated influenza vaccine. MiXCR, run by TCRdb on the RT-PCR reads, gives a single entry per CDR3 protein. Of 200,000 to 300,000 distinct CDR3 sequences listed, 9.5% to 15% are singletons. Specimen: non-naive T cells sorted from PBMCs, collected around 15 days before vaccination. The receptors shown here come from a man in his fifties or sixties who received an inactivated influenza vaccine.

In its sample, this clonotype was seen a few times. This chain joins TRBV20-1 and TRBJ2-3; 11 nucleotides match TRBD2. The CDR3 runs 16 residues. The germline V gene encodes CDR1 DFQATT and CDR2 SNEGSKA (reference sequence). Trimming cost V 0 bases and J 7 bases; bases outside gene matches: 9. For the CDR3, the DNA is TGCAGTGCTAGAGACCTAACTAGCGGGGGAGGTAATACGCAGTATTTT. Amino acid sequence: CSARDLTSGGGNTQYF.

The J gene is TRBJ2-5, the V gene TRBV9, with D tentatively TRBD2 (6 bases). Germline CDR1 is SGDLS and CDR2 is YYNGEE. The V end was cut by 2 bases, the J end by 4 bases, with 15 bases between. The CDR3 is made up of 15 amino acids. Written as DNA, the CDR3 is TGTGCCAGCAGCGTGGGCGGGGCCGGTGGAGAGACCCAGTACTTC. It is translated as CASSVGGAGGETQYF.

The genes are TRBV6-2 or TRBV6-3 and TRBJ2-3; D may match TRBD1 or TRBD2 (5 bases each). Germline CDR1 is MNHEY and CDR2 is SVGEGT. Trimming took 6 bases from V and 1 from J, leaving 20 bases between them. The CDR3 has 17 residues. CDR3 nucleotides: TGTGCCAGCAGAAAAGTTATCCTTCAGGGAGGCACAGATACGCAGTATTTT. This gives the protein CASRKVILQGGTDTQYF.

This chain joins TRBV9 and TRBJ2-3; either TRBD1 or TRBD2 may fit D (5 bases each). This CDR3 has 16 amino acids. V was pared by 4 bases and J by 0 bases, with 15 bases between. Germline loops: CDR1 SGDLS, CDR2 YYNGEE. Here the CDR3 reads CASSPAGTASTDTQYF. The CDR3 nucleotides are TGTGCCAGCAGCCCCGCCGGGACGGCGAGCACAGATACGCAGTATTTT.

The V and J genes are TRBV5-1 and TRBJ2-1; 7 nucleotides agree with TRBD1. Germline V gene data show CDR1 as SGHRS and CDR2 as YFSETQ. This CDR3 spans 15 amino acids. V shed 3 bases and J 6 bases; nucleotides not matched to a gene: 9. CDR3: CASSSRTGSPNEQFF. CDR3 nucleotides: TGCGCCAGCAGCTCACGGACAGGATCTCCCAATGAGCAGTTCTTC.

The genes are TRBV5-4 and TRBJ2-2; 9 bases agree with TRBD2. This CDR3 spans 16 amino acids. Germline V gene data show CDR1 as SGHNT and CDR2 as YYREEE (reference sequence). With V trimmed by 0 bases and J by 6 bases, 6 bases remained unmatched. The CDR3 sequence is CASSLAGLAGAGELFF. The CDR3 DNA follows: TGTGCCAGCAGCTTGGCCGGGTTAGCGGGAGCCGGGGAGCTGTTTTTT.

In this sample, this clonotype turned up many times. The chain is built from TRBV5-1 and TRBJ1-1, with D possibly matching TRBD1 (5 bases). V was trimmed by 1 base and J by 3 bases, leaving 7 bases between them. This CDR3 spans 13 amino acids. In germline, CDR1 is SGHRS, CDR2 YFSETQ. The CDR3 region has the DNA TGCGCCAGCAGCTTGATGGGGGACACTGAAGCTTTCTTT. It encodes CASSLMGDTEAFF.

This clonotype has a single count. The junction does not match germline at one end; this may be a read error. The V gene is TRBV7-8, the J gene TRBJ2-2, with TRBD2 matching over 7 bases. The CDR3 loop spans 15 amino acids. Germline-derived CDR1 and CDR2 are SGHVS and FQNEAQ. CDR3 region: CASSLTGGNTGELYF. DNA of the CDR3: TGTGCCAGCAGCTTGACGGGGGGTAACACCGGGGAGCTGTATTTT.

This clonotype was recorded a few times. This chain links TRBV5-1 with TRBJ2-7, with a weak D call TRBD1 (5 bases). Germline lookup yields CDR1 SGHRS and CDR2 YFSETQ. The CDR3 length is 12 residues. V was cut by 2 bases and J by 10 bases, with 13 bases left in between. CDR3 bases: TGCGCCAGCAGCTTTTTAGGGGCGGAACAGTACTTC. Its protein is CASSFLGAEQYF.

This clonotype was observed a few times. DNA for the CDR3: TGTGCCAGCAGCGTAAGTGCCGCGTCCTCCTACGAGCAGTACTTC. It codes for CASSVSAASSYEQYF. This rearrangement joins TRBV27 to TRBJ2-7; D ambiguous. Germline CDR1 MNHEY, CDR2 SMNVEV (reference sequence). Trimming cost V 6 bases and J 0 bases, with 15 bases left between them. The CDR3 length is 15 residues.

The CDR3 is CASSLGTVNYEQYF. The CDR3 DNA sequence: TGTGCCAGCAGTTTGGGGACAGTGAACTACGAGCAGTACTTC. The V call is TRBV12-3 or TRBV12-4, the J call TRBJ2-7; 7 bases agree with TRBD1. Losses at the gene ends were 3 bases for V and 3 bases for J; bases not matched to a gene: 5. The CDR3 runs 14 residues.

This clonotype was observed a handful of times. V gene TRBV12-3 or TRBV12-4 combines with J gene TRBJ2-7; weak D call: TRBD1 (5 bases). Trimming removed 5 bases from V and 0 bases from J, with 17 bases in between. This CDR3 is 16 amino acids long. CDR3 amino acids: CASSPDSAVLSYEQYF. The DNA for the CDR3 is TGTGCCAGCAGTCCAGACAGCGCCGTGCTCTCCTACGAGCAGTACTTC.

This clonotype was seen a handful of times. The CDR3 coding sequence is TGTGCCAGCAGCTTCCACGGGACAGGGTTATACGAGCAGTACTTC. This codes for CASSFHGTGLYEQYF. This sequence joins TRBV11-2 and TRBJ2-7; 9 bases match TRBD1. The CDR3 is 15 residues long. Germline-derived CDR1 and CDR2 are SGHAT and FQNNGV. The junction had 7 bases not matched to a gene; V was cut back by 3 bases and J by 4 bases. The full variable domain, in which reference TRBV11-2 and TRBJ2-7 provide the parts outside the CDR3, is EAGVAQSPRYKIIEKRQSVAFWCNPISGHATLYWYQQILGQGPKLLIQFQNNGVVDDSQLPKDRFSAERLKGVDSTLKIQPAKLEDSAVYLCASSFHGTGLYEQYFGPGTRLTVT.

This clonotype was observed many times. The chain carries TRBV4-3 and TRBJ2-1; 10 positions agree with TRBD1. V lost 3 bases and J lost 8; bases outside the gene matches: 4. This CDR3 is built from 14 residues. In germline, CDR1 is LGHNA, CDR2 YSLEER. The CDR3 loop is CASSQTGGTYEQFF. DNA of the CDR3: TGCGCCAGCAGCCAGACAGGGGGCACGTATGAGCAGTTCTTC.

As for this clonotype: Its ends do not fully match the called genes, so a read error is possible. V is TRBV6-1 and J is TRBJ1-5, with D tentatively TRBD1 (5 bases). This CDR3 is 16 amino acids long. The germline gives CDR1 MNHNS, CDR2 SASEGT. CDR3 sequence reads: CATSEPGDYSNQPQHF. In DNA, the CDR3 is TGTGCCACCAGTGAACCGGGGGATTATAGCAATCAGCCCCAGCATTTT.

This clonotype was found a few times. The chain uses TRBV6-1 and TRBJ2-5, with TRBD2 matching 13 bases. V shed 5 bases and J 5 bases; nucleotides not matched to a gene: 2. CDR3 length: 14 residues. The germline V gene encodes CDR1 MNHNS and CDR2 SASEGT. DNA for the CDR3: TGTGCCAGCAGTCAACTAGCGGGGGGGGAGACCCAGTACTTC. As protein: CASSQLAGGETQYF.

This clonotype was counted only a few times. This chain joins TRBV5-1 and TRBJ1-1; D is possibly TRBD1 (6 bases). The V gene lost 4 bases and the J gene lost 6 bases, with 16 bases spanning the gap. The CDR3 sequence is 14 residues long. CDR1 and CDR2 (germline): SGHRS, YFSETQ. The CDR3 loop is CASSGTRGAAEAFF. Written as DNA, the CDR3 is TGCGCCAGCAGCGGAACGAGGGGGGCGGCTGAAGCTTTCTTT.

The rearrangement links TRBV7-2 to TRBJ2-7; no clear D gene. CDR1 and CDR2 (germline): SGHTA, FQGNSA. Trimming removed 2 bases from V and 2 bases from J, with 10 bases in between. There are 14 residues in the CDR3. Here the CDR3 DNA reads TGTGCCAGCAGCTTAACGTTTCAGACCTACGAGCAGTACTTC. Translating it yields CASSLTFQTYEQYF.

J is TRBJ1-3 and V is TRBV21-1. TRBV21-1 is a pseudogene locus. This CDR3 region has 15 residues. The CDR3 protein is CASSTRGSSGNTIYF. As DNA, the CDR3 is TGTGCCAGCAGCACGCGTGGGAGCTCTGGAAACACCATATATTTT.

CDR3 sequence reads: CASSPQPNMNTEAFF. DNA for the CDR3: TGTGCCAGCAGCCCACAGCCGAACATGAACACTGAAGCTTTCTTT. V is TRBV7-8 and J is TRBJ1-1, with D unclear. Per the germline V gene, CDR1 is SGHVS and CDR2 is FQNEAQ. CDR3 size: 15 residues. Between the trimmed V and J ends, which lost 5 bases and 0 bases, there was a span of 13 bases.

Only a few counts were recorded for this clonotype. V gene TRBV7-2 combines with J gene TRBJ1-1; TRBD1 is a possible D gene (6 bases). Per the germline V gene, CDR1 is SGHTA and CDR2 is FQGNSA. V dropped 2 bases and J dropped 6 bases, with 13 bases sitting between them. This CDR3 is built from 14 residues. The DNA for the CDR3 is TGTGCCAGCAGCTTATCACAGGGAGTCCCTGAAGCTTTCTTT. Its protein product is CASSLSQGVPEAFF.

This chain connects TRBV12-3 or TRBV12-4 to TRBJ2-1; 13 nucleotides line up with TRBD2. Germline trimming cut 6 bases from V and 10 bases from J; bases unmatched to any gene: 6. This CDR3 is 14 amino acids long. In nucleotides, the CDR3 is TGTGCCAGCAGCCCGACTAGCGGGGGGAGAGAGCAGTTCTTC. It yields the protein CASSPTSGGREQFF.